A single sample gave rise to the 28 T cell receptor beta chains below, sequenced in a study of CD8 T cells in Susac syndrome. It was with random hexamers that roughly 0.5 to 1 ug RNA was reverse transcribed. MiXCR, applied by TCRdb to the immunoSEQ multiplex PCR reads, yields one record per CDR3 protein. The repertoire holds roughly 200,000 distinct CDR3 sequences, with around 95% as singletons. The specimen was CD4+ T cells from PBMCs. The source is a human donor with multiple sclerosis.

The rearrangement uses TRBV20-1 and TRBJ1-2; TRBD1 is a possible D gene (5 bases). Trimming removed 4 bases from V and 1 base from J, with 7 bases in between. The CDR3 loop spans 12 amino acids. The germline gives CDR1 DFQATT, CDR2 SNEGSKA (reference sequence). In DNA form, the CDR3 reads TGCAGTGCTAAAAGGGGTAACTATGGCTACACCTTC. Translation: CSAKRGNYGYTF.

The gene calls are TRBV20-1 and TRBJ1-4; perhaps TRBD1 as D (5 bases). From germline, CDR1 is DFQATT and CDR2 SNEGSKA (reference sequence). This CDR3 has 13 residues. V was trimmed by 2 bases and J by 6 bases, leaving 10 bases between them. CDR3 amino acids: CSARRGGHEKLFF. CDR3 nucleotides: TGCAGTGCTAGACGGGGGGGTCATGAAAAACTGTTTTTT.

The CDR3 DNA reads TGCAGTGGACGGCGGGGGGAGGTTAACATTCAGTACTTC. Its protein is CSGRRGEVNIQYF. The chain uses TRBV20-1 and TRBJ2-4; 8 nucleotides line up with TRBD2. This CDR3 is built from 13 residues. Trimming cost V 7 bases and J 7 bases; bases outside gene matches: 9. Germline V gene sequence: CDR1 DFQATT, CDR2 SNEGSKA (reference sequence).

In DNA form, the CDR3 reads TGTGCCTGGAGTGGTGCCGGCAGGGGTTTCACTGAAGCTTTCTTT. It codes for CAWSGAGRGFTEAFF. The J gene is TRBJ1-1, the V gene TRBV30; tentatively, D is TRBD1 (6 bases). The length of the CDR3 is 15 residues. Trimming took off 1 base at V and 4 bases at J, with 16 bases between the two ends. Germline-derived CDR1 and CDR2 are GTSNPN and SVGIG (reference sequence).

The rearrangement links TRBV5-1 to TRBJ1-1; D remains unclear. V was clipped by 4 bases and J by 10 bases, with 17 bases between them. Germline V gene data show CDR1 as SGHRS and CDR2 as YFSETQ. The CDR3 has 13 amino acids. DNA for the CDR3: TGCGCCAGCAGCCACCGGGCAGCGGCAGTAGCTTTCTTT. Protein product: CASSHRAAAVAFF.

This chain links TRBV30 with TRBJ1-3; D remains ambiguous. The V gene lost 1 base and the J gene lost 0 bases, with 10 bases spanning the gap. Germline CDR1 reads GTSNPN; CDR2 reads SVGIG (reference sequence). CDR3 length equals 15 residues. CDR3 coding DNA: TGTGCCTGGAGTGGAGAATCGAGCTCTGGAAACACCATATATTTT. Translating it yields CAWSGESSSGNTIYF.

V and J are TRBV12-3 or TRBV12-4 and TRBJ2-3, with D uncertain. Between the trimmed V and J ends, which lost 5 bases and 5 bases, there was a span of 14 bases. The length of the CDR3 is 14 residues. The CDR3 nucleotides are TGTGCCAGCAGTAACCTGAACGGGCGAGATACGCAGTATTTT. This translates into CASSNLNGRDTQYF.

This chain joins TRBV30 and TRBJ1-6; 7 nucleotides agree with TRBD1. The V segment lost 6 bases and the J segment 9 bases; nucleotides outside the gene matches: 8. CDR1 is GTSNPN, CDR2 SVGIG, per germline (reference sequence). This CDR3 spans 13 amino acids. The CDR3 reads CACDRDMGSPLHF. CDR3 in DNA: TGTGCCTGCGACAGGGATATGGGTTCACCCCTCCACTTT.

This chain uses TRBV30 with TRBJ2-1; 8 nucleotides match TRBD1. Trimming took 3 bases from V and 5 from J; bases not matched to a gene: 12. This CDR3 region has 16 residues. Germline CDR1 is GTSNPN and CDR2 is SVGIG (reference sequence). The CDR3 DNA follows: TGTGCCTGGAGCATAAGGGGGACAGGAGCGGACAATGAGCAGTTCTTC. Translating gives CAWSIRGTGADNEQFF.

This chain links TRBV20-1 with TRBJ1-5, with D hard to call. The CDR3 contains 12 residues. The germline V gene encodes CDR1 DFQATT and CDR2 SNEGSKA (reference sequence). V was pared by 3 bases and J by 5 bases, with 8 bases between. The CDR3 is CSASGLYQPQHF. The CDR3 bases are TGCAGTGCTAGTGGGCTCTATCAGCCCCAGCATTTT.

The chain has TRBV7-8 and TRBJ2-7; D not certain. V was trimmed by 1 base and J by 0 bases, leaving 10 bases between them. The CDR3 has 15 amino acids. Per germline, CDR1 SGHVS and CDR2 FQNEAQ. CDR3 DNA: TGTGCCAGCAGCTTAGATGGCTATCGCTCCTACGAGCAGTACGTC. It codes for CASSLDGYRSYEQYV.

The gene calls are TRBV20-1 and TRBJ2-1, with D possibly TRBD2 on 5 matching bases. Germline V gene sequence: CDR1 DFQATT, CDR2 SNEGSKA (reference sequence). V was pared by 5 bases and J by 6 bases, with 14 bases between. The CDR3 covers 13 residues. DNA for the CDR3: TGCAGTGCTGAGGACCGGGCGGGCAATGAGCAGTTCTTC. It encodes CSAEDRAGNEQFF.

This sequence joins TRBV20-1 and TRBJ1-1; possible D gene TRBD1, 6 bases. The CDR3 spans 13 residues. The V end lost 3 bases, the J end lost 10 bases, and 18 bases lay between the germline ends. CDR1 DFQATT and CDR2 SNEGSKA come from the germline V gene (reference sequence). This CDR3 is CSASLEGGVTAFF. CDR3 sequence (DNA): TGCAGTGCTAGTTTGGAGGGGGGGGTAACAGCTTTCTTT.

This clonotype was seen only a few times. The chain carries TRBV3-1 and TRBJ2-5; no reliable D call. Per germline, CDR1 LGHDT and CDR2 YNNKEL (reference sequence). This CDR3 is 13 amino acids long. The germline V and J ends were trimmed by 4 bases and 0 bases, with 6 bases remaining between them. In nucleotides, the CDR3 is TGTGCCAGCAGCCCCGGGTACCAAGAGACCCAGTACTTC. It encodes CASSPGYQETQYF.

The chain employs TRBV2 and TRBJ1-1, with D possibly matching TRBD1 (6 bases). This CDR3 region has 14 residues. V shed 6 bases and J shed 5 bases, with 16 bases lying between them. Germline CDR1 reads SNHLY; CDR2 reads FYNNEI. The chain's CDR3 is CASRLDSPGTEAFF. The CDR3 nucleotides read TGTGCCAGCAGACTGGACAGTCCCGGTACTGAAGCTTTCTTT. Full variable domain (outside the CDR3, taken from reference TRBV2 and TRBJ1-1): EPEVTQTPSHQVTQMGQEVILRCVPISNHLYFYWYRQILGQKVEFLVSFYNNEISEKSEIFDDQFSVERPDGSNFTLKIRSTKLEDSAMYFCASRLDSPGTEAFFGQGTRLTVV.

The chain combines TRBV20-1 with TRBJ1-5; D remains unclear. Germline assignment: CDR1 DFQATT and CDR2 SNEGSKA (reference sequence). Trimming shortened V by 0 bases and J by 3 bases, and 9 bases separated the two germline ends. The CDR3 is 14 amino acids. This CDR3 reads CSAREGQINQPQHF. The CDR3 DNA follows: TGCAGTGCTAGAGAAGGGCAGATCAATCAGCCCCAGCATTTT.

The rearrangement links TRBV6-2 or TRBV6-3 to TRBJ2-1; TRBD2 agrees at 9 bases. Germline CDR1 is MNHEY and CDR2 is SVGEGT. This CDR3 is built from 17 residues. V lost 4 bases to trimming and J lost 4 bases; unmatched junction nucleotides: 11. CDR3 DNA: TGTGCCAGCAGTTCCACCCTGACTAGCGGAGCATACAATGAGCAGTTCTTC. Its translation: CASSSTLTSGAYNEQFF.

V is TRBV30 and J is TRBJ1-2; D possibly corresponds to TRBD1 (6 bases). Between the trimmed V and J ends, which lost 4 bases and 3 bases, there was a span of 12 bases. The CDR3 is 13 amino acids. Per the germline V gene, CDR1 is GTSNPN and CDR2 is SVGIG (reference sequence). The CDR3 region has the DNA TGTGCCTGGACGACAGGAAGTGACTATGGCTACACCTTC. This gives the protein CAWTTGSDYGYTF.

This clonotype appeared a few times. The junction differs from germline at one of its ends, possibly a read error. The V gene is TRBV23-1, the J gene TRBJ1-1, with 8 bases fitting TRBD1. Being an ORF, TRBV23-1 has a function that is uncertain. This CDR3 has 18 residues. CDR3 nucleotides: TGCGCCAGCAGTCAATCCAAGCCGGACAGGGCCATGAACACTGAAGCTTTTTTT. This gives the protein CASSQSKPDRAMNTEAFF.

The chain joins TRBV30 to TRBJ2-2, with no clear D. The germline V gene has CDR1 GTSNPN and CDR2 SVGIG (reference sequence). The V end lost 0 bases, the J end lost 3 bases, and 11 bases lay between the germline ends. The CDR3 spans 15 residues. Here the CDR3 reads CAWSVAERYTGELFF. In nucleotides, the CDR3 is TGTGCCTGGAGTGTGGCAGAGAGGTACACCGGGGAGCTGTTTTTT.

The gene calls are TRBV20-1 and TRBJ1-6; no definite D call. V was clipped by 3 bases and J by 8 bases, with 17 bases between them. CDR1 DFQATT and CDR2 SNEGSKA come from the germline V gene (reference sequence). The CDR3 length is 15 residues. Here the CDR3 DNA reads TGCAGTGCTAGGCTCTCGGGGAGGAATTATTCACCCCTCCACTTT. This translates into CSARLSGRNYSPLHF.

The chain has TRBV15 and TRBJ2-1, with 9 bases fitting TRBD1. After removal of 7 bases from V and 1 base from J, the junction contained 5 bases not matched to a gene. CDR3 length equals 15 residues. Germline V gives CDR1 LNHNV, CDR2 YYDKDF (reference sequence). CDR3 in DNA: TGTGCCACCACCGTTGGACAGGGGTCCTACAATGAGCAGTTCTTC. Its translation: CATTVGQGSYNEQFF.

The chain uses TRBV29-1 and TRBJ2-2; 8 positions agree with TRBD2. Trimming took 3 bases from V and 1 from J; bases not matched to a gene: 4. The CDR3 is 15 amino acids. CDR1 and CDR2 from the germline V gene are SQVTM and ANQGSEA. Written as DNA, the CDR3 is TGCAGCGTTGATGGTCTAGCGGGGAACACCGGGGAGCTGTTTTTT. Residues: CSVDGLAGNTGELFF.

The chain employs TRBV20-1 and TRBJ2-7; D is possibly TRBD1 (6 bases). The V gene's germline CDR1 is DFQATT and CDR2 SNEGSKA (reference sequence). The CDR3 consists of 14 residues. V was clipped by 5 bases and J by 1 base, with 15 bases between them. DNA for the CDR3: TGCAGTGCTGGGGGACACTCAAATTCCTACGAGCAGTACTTC. This codes for CSAGGHSNSYEQYF.

The table lists this clonotype with a count of one. This chain connects TRBV6-1 to TRBJ2-7; perhaps TRBD1 as D (5 bases). Trimming took off 5 bases at V and 2 bases at J, with 19 bases between the two ends. CDR1 is MNHNS and CDR2 is SASEGT in the germline V gene. CDR3 length: 16 residues. CDR3 nucleotide sequence: TGTGCCAGCAGTCCCGCAAATTTGGACAAGACCTACGAGCAGTACGTC. This sequence encodes CASSPANLDKTYEQYV.

The CDR3 here is CASRVTEGGETQYF. Here the CDR3 DNA reads TGTGCCAGCAGAGTGACAGAAGGTGGAGAGACCCAGTACTTC. V usage is TRBV7-9 and J usage is TRBJ2-5, with D perhaps TRBD1 (5 bases). The CDR3 has 14 amino acids. Germline V lookup: CDR1 SEHNR, CDR2 FQNEAQ (reference sequence). Trimming cost V 6 bases and J 4 bases, with 15 bases left between them.

This rearrangement joins TRBV13 to TRBJ1-6, with 9 bases lining up with TRBD1. The junction had 2 bases not matched to a gene; V was cut back by 5 bases and J by 0 bases. The germline CDR1 and CDR2 sequences are PRHDT and FYEKMQ (reference sequence). CDR3 length: 16 amino acids. The CDR3 loop is CASSGTGSSYNSPLHF. The CDR3, as DNA: TGTGCCAGCAGCGGGACAGGGAGCTCCTATAATTCACCCCTCCACTTT.

The chain links TRBV14 to TRBJ2-1, with D perhaps TRBD1 (6 bases). V gave up 2 bases and J gave up 9 bases, with 11 bases separating them. The length of the CDR3 is 13 residues. Per germline, CDR1 SGHDN and CDR2 FVKESK. The DNA for the CDR3 is TGTGCCAGCAGCCAATTTACAGGGACTGAGCAGTTCTTC. Amino acids: CASSQFTGTEQFF.